The 10 T cell receptor beta chains below were found in one sample sequenced in a study of T cell responses to AZD1222 COVID-19 vaccine. Here immunoSEQ multiplex PCR was the method, and the copy in TCRdb shows in-frame clones only, minus some. The sample lists some 130,000 clones; 70% to 90% were seen once. Sequences were derived from peripheral blood, sampled on day 0 of AZD1222 vaccination. These receptors all come from an adult in good health.

The chain has TRBV6-5 and TRBJ2-1; D uncertain. V lost 0 bases and J 7 bases, leaving 7 bases between the germline ends. From germline, CDR1 is MNHEY and CDR2 SVGAGI. The CDR3 consists of 13 residues. DNA for the CDR3: TGTGCCAGCAGTTACTCGACTGCGAATGAGCAGTTCTTC. This sequence encodes CASSYSTANEQFF.

The J gene is TRBJ2-7, the V gene TRBV3-1 (or the pseudogene TRBV3-2); no definite D call. Germline CDR1 LGHDT, CDR2 YNNKEL (reference sequence). The ends were cut back, 0 bases at V and 0 bases at J, with 9 bases in the middle. The CDR3 contains 15 residues. The CDR3 DNA follows: TGTGCCAGCAGCCAAGATTGGGGAACCTCCTACGAGCAGTACTTC. Its translation: CASSQDWGTSYEQYF.

The chain recombines TRBV6-1 with TRBJ2-5; D gene ambiguous. V gave up 3 bases and J gave up 5 bases, with 10 bases separating them. The CDR3 is 13 amino acids. The germline gives CDR1 MNHNS, CDR2 SASEGT. For the CDR3, the DNA is TGTGCCAGCAGTGATGCATTTGGGGAGACCCAGTACTTC. Protein product: CASSDAFGETQYF.

The gene calls are TRBV7-8 and TRBJ2-7, with D unclear. V was shortened by 0 bases and J by 0 bases, with 6 bases between the two germline ends. This CDR3 is 14 amino acids long. Germline V gene data show CDR1 as SGHVS and CDR2 as FQNEAQ. Written as DNA, the CDR3 is TGTGCCAGCAGCTTAGCGGCGGCCTCCTACGAGCAGTACTTC. Amino acids: CASSLAAASYEQYF.

This chain joins TRBV5-8 and TRBJ2-6, with 8 bases matching TRBD1. CDR3 length: 19 amino acids. Germline assignment: CDR1 SGHTS and CDR2 YDEGEE. With V trimmed by 6 bases and J by 0 bases, 14 bases remained unmatched. CDR3 amino acids: CASTQKGDRRTSGANVLTF. CDR3 nucleotides: TGTGCCAGCACCCAGAAGGGGGACAGGAGAACCTCTGGGGCCAACGTCCTGACTTTC.

The chain couples TRBV5-4 to TRBJ1-5, with a weak D call TRBD1 (5 bases). V was cut by 0 bases and J by 5 bases, with 9 bases left in between. Germline V gene data show CDR1 as SGHNT and CDR2 as YYREEE (reference sequence). The CDR3 contains 14 residues. This chain's CDR3 is CASSLGGTDQPQHF. The CDR3, as DNA: TGTGCCAGCAGCTTGGGGGGGACGGATCAGCCCCAGCATTTT.

V is TRBV3-1 (or the pseudogene TRBV3-2) and J is TRBJ1-5; maybe TRBD1 (5 bases). V lost 1 base, J lost 7 bases, and 11 bases lay in between. The V gene's germline CDR1 is LGHDT and CDR2 YNNKEL (reference sequence). This CDR3 is 14 amino acids long. The CDR3 nucleotides read TGTGCCAGCAGCCAAGGGGAGGGGAGACAGCCCCAGCATTTT. The encoded protein is CASSQGEGRQPQHF.

This rearrangement joins TRBV24-1 to TRBJ1-5; D is ambiguous. The CDR3 loop spans 14 amino acids. V was pared by 1 base and J by 3 bases, with 6 bases between. Germline assignment: CDR1 KGHDR and CDR2 SFDVKD. The CDR3 loop reads CATSDLRHNQPQHF. The CDR3 bases are TGTGCCACCAGTGATTTAAGGCACAATCAGCCCCAGCATTTT.

V usage is TRBV11-2 and J usage is TRBJ1-1, with D unclear. This CDR3 has 13 amino acids. V dropped 4 bases and J dropped 3 bases, with 9 bases sitting between them. Germline CDR1 is SGHAT and CDR2 is FQNNGV. Here the CDR3 DNA reads TGTGCCAGCAGCTCCCCGTTCGACACTGAAGCTTTCTTT. This sequence encodes CASSSPFDTEAFF.

This clone was seen only once. The chain combines TRBV19 with TRBJ2-4; D unclear. The CDR3 is made up of 16 amino acids. V lost 5 bases and J 0 bases, leaving 14 bases between the germline ends. Germline CDR1 reads LNHDA; CDR2 reads SQIVND (reference sequence). The CDR3 nucleotides read TGTGCCAGTAGTCGTTTGCTACCTTTAGCCAAAAACATTCAGTACTTC. Protein: CASSRLLPLAKNIQYF.